This T cell receptor beta chain is from a study of Graves' ophthalmopathy and Graves' hyperthyroidism. This clonotype was seen ten or more times. Germline loops: CDR1 SQVTM, CDR2 ANQGSEA. The V and J ends lost 3 bases and 4 bases respectively, with 9 bases between them. The CDR3 extends over 12 amino acids. RNA served as the template for amplifying TCR beta CDR3 regions. The workflow started with a first-round RT-PCR run with HTBI primers and then moved on to a second-round multiplex PCR. TCRdb re-derived calls from the multiplex PCR reads in MiXCR, one entry per CDR3 protein. This sample has around 1,200,000 distinct CDR3 sequences, with around a third found just once.

The sequence came from an adult man with Graves' hyperthyroidism. Specimen: peripheral blood or thyroid tissue (not recorded which). The chain recombines TRBV29-1 with TRBJ1-2, with D uncertain. The CDR3 region has the DNA TGCAGCGTTGACAAACAAATCTATGGCTACACCTTC. It yields the protein CSVDKQIYGYTF. Using reference TRBV29-1 and TRBJ1-2 for the parts outside the CDR3, the full variable domain is SAVISQKPSRDICQRGTSLTIQCQVDSQVTMMFWYRQQPGQSLTLIATANQGSEATYESGFVIDKFPISRPNLTFSTLTVSNMSPEDSSIYLCSVDKQIYGYTFGSGTRLTVV.